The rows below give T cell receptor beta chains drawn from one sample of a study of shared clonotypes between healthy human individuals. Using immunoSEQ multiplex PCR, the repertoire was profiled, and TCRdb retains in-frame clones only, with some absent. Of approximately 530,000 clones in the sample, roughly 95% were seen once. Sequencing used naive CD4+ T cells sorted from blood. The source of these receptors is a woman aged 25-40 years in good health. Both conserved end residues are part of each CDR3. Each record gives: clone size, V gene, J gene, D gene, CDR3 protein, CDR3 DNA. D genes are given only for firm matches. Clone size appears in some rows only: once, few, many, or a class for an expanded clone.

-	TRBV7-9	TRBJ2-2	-	CASRYPGPGNTGELFF	TGTGCCAGCAGGTATCCGGGACCAGGTAACACCGGGGAGCTGTTTTTT
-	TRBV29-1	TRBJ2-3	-	CSVSGRFTDTQYF	TGCAGCGTTTCAGGGCGGTTCACAGATACGCAGTATTTT
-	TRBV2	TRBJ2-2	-	CASSGLEHFGELFF	TGTGCCAGCAGTGGACTCGAACATTTCGGGGAGCTGTTTTTT
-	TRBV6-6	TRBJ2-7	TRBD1	CASSFTGAYEQYF	TGTGCCAGCAGTTTTACAGGGGCCTACGAGCAGTACTTC
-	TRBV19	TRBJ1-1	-	CASSIDLWGSTEAFF	TGTGCCAGTAGTATAGATCTATGGGGGAGCACTGAAGCTTTCTTT
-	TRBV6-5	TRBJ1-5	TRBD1	CASSPGQENQPQHF	TGTGCCAGCAGCCCGGGACAGGAAAATCAGCCCCAGCATTTT
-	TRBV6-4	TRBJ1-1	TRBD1	CASSDDRGTEAFF	TGTGCCAGCAGTGATGACAGGGGCACTGAAGCTTTCTTT
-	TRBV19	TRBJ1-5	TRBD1	CASSTETGRTQPQHF	TGTGCCAGTAGTACCGAGACAGGGCGGACTCAGCCCCAGCATTTT
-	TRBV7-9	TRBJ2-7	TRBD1	CASSPKLTGGKYYEQYF	TGTGCCAGCAGCCCAAAACTGACAGGGGGGAAATACTACGAGCAGTACTTC
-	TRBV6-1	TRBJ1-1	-	CASSDTGSTEAFF	TGTGCCAGCAGCGATACAGGGAGCACTGAAGCTTTCTTT
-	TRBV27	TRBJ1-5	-	CASRQGLNQPQHF	TGTGCCAGCAGGCAGGGGTTAAATCAGCCCCAGCATTTT
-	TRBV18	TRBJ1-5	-	CASSPPKTNQPQHF	TGTGCCAGCTCACCACCCAAGACGAATCAGCCCCAGCATTTT
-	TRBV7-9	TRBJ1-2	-	CASSLAGYGYTF	TGTGCCAGCAGCTTAGCAGGCTATGGCTACACCTTC
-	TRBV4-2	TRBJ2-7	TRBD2	CASSRKGSSGTSGKNYEQYF	TGTGCCAGCAGCCGAAAAGGAAGTTCCGGGACTAGCGGGAAAAACTACGAGCAGTACTTC
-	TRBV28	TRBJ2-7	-	CASVPWAGNYEQYF	TGTGCCAGTGTCCCATGGGCGGGAAACTACGAGCAGTACTTC
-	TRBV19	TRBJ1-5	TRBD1	CASTLTGLVNQPQHF	TGTGCCAGTACCCTGACAGGGTTGGTCAATCAGCCCCAGCATTTT
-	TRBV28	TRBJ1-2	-	CASGNTNYGYTF	TGTGCCAGTGGGAATACTAACTATGGCTACACCTTC
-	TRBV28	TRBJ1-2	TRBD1	CASRPGQREYYGYTF	TGTGCCAGCAGGCCGGGACAGCGGGAGTACTATGGCTACACCTTC
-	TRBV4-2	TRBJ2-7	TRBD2	CASSQGLAGSYEQYF	TGTGCCAGCAGCCAAGGACTAGCGGGTTCCTACGAGCAGTACTTC
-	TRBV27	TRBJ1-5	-	CASSPGDGDQPQHF	TGTGCCAGCAGTCCGGGAGACGGCGATCAGCCCCAGCATTTT
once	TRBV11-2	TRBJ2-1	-	CASSLDQAVGWTFNYEQFF	TGTGCCAGCAGCTTAGATCAGGCTGTGGGGTGGACCTTCAACTATGAGCAGTTCTTC
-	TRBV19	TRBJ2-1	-	CASSRSLFNNEQFF	TGTGCCAGTAGCCGAAGTTTATTTAACAATGAGCAGTTCTTC
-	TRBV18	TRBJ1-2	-	CASSPSGAPEGYTF	TGTGCCAGCTCACCAAGCGGGGCGCCTGAAGGCTACACCTTC
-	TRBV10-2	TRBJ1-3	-	CASSEVSPITSGNTIYF	TGCGCCAGCAGTGAGGTGTCCCCGATTACCTCTGGAAACACCATATATTTT
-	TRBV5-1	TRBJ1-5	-	CASSKEGGSNQPQHF	TGCGCCAGCAGCAAAGAGGGGGGCAGCAATCAGCCCCAGCATTTT
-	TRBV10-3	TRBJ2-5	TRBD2	CAISPGTTFLETQYF	TGTGCCATCAGTCCCGGGACTACTTTTTTAGAGACCCAGTACTTC
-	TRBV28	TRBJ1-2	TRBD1	CASLGQGDDYGYTF	TGTGCCAGCCTCGGACAGGGCGACGACTATGGCTACACCTTC
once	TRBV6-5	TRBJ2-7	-	CASSYDGTATSYEQYF	TGTGCCAGCAGTTACGATGGGACGGCCACCTCCTACGAGCAGTACTTC
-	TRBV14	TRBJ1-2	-	CASSQRKTWGGYTF	TGTGCCAGCAGCCAACGGAAGACCTGGGGTGGCTACACCTTC
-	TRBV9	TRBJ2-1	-	CASSESLTLASYNEQFF	TGTGCCAGCAGCGAGTCACTAACCCTAGCGTCCTACAATGAGCAGTTCTTC
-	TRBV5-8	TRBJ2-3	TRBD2	CASRASGVWADTQYF	TGTGCCAGCAGAGCTAGCGGGGTCTGGGCAGATACGCAGTATTTT
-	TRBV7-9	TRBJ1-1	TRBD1	CASLPGGLATEAFF	TGTGCCAGCCTCCCAGGGGGGCTGGCCACTGAAGCTTTCTTT
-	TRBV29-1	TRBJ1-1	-	CSAARQENTEAFF	TGCAGCGCCGCTCGACAGGAAAACACTGAAGCTTTCTTT
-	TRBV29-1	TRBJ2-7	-	CSALQGPYEQYF	TGCAGCGCCTTACAGGGCCCCTACGAGCAGTACTTC
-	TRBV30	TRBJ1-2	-	CAWSVRYHSGYGYTF	TGTGCCTGGAGTGTAAGGTACCACTCCGGCTATGGCTACACCTTC
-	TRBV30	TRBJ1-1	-	CAWMRAWGTEAFF	TGTGCCTGGATGAGGGCTTGGGGCACTGAAGCTTTCTTT
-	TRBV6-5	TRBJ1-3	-	CASSYGIPGNTIYF	TGTGCCAGCAGTTATGGAATTCCTGGAAACACCATATATTTT